These 3 T cell receptor beta chains were all obtained from the same sample, sequenced in a study of graft-versus-host responses after intestinal transplantation. Clones were read by immunoSEQ multiplex PCR, and TCRdb kept only the in-frame ones, dropping some. The sample comprises tens of thousands of clones, roughly 91% of which are singletons, and roughly 2% rests with the top ten. These TCRs' antigens remain unknown. Specimen: unstimulated CD8+ T cells sorted from spleen or lymph node cells, collected before intestinal transplant. All receptors derive from a human donor who received an intestinal transplant.

This clone occurred once. The rearrangement uses TRBV27 and TRBJ2-7; 10 bases map to TRBD2. This CDR3 is 15 amino acids long. V was clipped by 3 bases and J by 2 bases; unmatched bases: 4. Looked up from germline, CDR1 is MNHEY and CDR2 is SMNVEV (reference sequence). The CDR3 DNA reads as TGTGCCAGCAGTTTTGTAGCGGGGGGCCCCTACGAGCAGTACTTC. This gives the protein CASSFVAGGPYEQYF.

This sequence joins TRBV7-2 and TRBJ2-3; 16 nucleotides align to TRBD2. Germline V CDR1 and CDR2: SGHTA, FQGNSA. This CDR3 is 16 amino acids long. V dropped 5 bases and J dropped 6; count of bases not matched to a gene: 5. The CDR3 loop is CASSMGTSGGVDTQYF. The CDR3 bases are TGTGCCAGCAGCATGGGGACTAGCGGGGGGGTGGATACGCAGTATTTT.

The chain uses TRBV11-2 and TRBJ2-3; 13 positions agree with TRBD2. From germline, CDR1 is SGHAT and CDR2 FQNNGV. Unmatched junction bases numbered 9, after V lost 3 bases and J lost 6 bases. CDR3 size: 17 residues. Here the CDR3 reads CASSFPGLAGTADTQYF. The CDR3 DNA sequence: TGTGCCAGCAGCTTCCCGGGACTAGCGGGGACGGCGGATACGCAGTATTTT.